The T cell receptor beta chain described here comes from a study of T cells and Merkel cell carcinoma outcomes. This clone appeared a single time. Using immunoSEQ multiplex PCR, the repertoire was profiled, and TCRdb retains in-frame clones only, with some absent. This table has 14,000 or so clones, around nine tenths appearing once. The germline V gene has CDR1 SGHTA and CDR2 FQGNSA. This CDR3 is built from 13 residues. The germline V and J ends were trimmed by 5 bases and 5 bases, with 12 bases remaining between them. The source is a human donor with Merkel cell carcinoma. The material sequenced was tumor tissue from Merkel cell carcinoma. V gene TRBV7-2 combines with J gene TRBJ2-5; D not certain. The CDR3 DNA is TGTGCCAGCAGCCGAGCCGCGGTGGAGACCCAGTACTTC. It codes for CASSRAAVETQYF. Full variable domain (missing parts from reference TRBV7-2 and TRBJ2-5): GAGVSQSPSNKVTEKGKDVELRCDPISGHTALYWYRQSLGQGLEFLIYFQGNSAPDKSGLPSDRFSAERTGGSVSTLTIQRTQQEDSAVYLCASSRAAVETQYFGPGTRLLVL.